This T cell receptor (beta chain) was observed in a study of human T cells and chemical hapten exposure. Study-wide background: Slight differences in pooled library volume were the main source of varying TCR yields across samples.

How the authors handled the data: TCR counts had a median of around 94,000 per sample and spanned about 23,224 to 690,600. TCRdb reanalysed the RACE reads using MiXCR and keeps one entry per CDR3 protein. These V and J calls are TCRdb output, not the study's own analysis. The table includes some 59,000 distinct CDR3 sequences, approximately 10% detected once. Study-level findings and limits: Unchanged with DPC sensitization were TCRs above 1 in 1000 frequency.

The CDR3 contains 15 residues. Germline V gives CDR1 MRHNA, CDR2 SNTAGT. V shed 3 bases and J 6 bases; nucleotides not matched to a gene: 10. Time point here: pre-sensitization, week 0. Treatment reported: therapeutic diphenylcyclopropenone sensitization with weekly scalp DPC. The authors' total RNA extraction used unfractionated whole blood. Many counts were recorded for this clonotype. The target antigen is unknown. The sequence came from a woman between 40 and 50 years old with alopecia areata. Some clones in this sample may be carry-over from other donors' samples. This chain connects TRBV6-4 to TRBJ1-1; TRBD1 matches at 7 bases. The sequenced sample was whole blood, obtained in connection with sensitization to the hapten diphenylcyclopropenone (DPC). The CDR3 loop is CASSEGQGGVSEAFF. DNA for the CDR3: TGTGCCAGCAGTGAGGGGCAGGGGGGGGTCTCTGAAGCTTTCTTT.